The clone carrying this T cell receptor beta chain was detected many times. The antigen is unknown. These data come from a study of regulatory T cells in long-lasting Graves disease. Study results and caveats: Whereas new patients shared 1,000 or so public clonotypes, persistent patients shared more, at a few thousand. When disease was persistent, TRBV28, TRBJ1-2 and TRBJ2-5 were the favored segments.

Specified time point: persistent/refractory GD, antithyroid drugs over 5 years with positive TRAb. RNA extracted from PBMCs served as the sequencing template. Guidelines of the American Thyroid Association were used to diagnose Graves' disease. Roughly 9.2-milliliter peripheral blood samples went into EDTA tubes. For TCR beta, libraries came from iRepertoire HTBI primers and Arm-PCR of CDR3 regions. Each CDR3 protein is one row after TCRdb ran MiXCR on the multiplex PCR reads. The sample holds a few hundred thousand distinct CDR3 sequences, around a fifth seen once. Germline V gene data show CDR1 as SEHNR and CDR2 as FQNEAQ (reference sequence). The CDR3 spans 13 residues. V dropped 5 bases and J dropped 2 bases, with 10 bases sitting between them.

V is TRBV7-9 and J is TRBJ2-7; a weak D match, TRBD1 (5 bases). The receptor comes from a female donor with Graves disease. The sequencing used peripheral blood mononuclear cells (PBMCs), collected when the disease was refractory, from a patient treated with antithyroid drugs. CDR3 amino acids: CASSKDSTYEQYF. CDR3 nucleotide sequence: TGTGCCAGCAGCAAAGACAGTACCTACGAGCAGTACTTC.